This T cell receptor (beta chain) originates from a study of Ad26.COV2.S vaccination and SARS-CoV-2 variants. Study-wide results and caveats: After vaccination, reports described spike-specific CD8+ and CD4+ T cell responses as showing substantial breadth.

Noted treatment: roughly 20 received Ad26.COV2.S at low or high dose, single or two shots; roughly five received placebo; per-sample allocation not given. Specimen acquisition occurred on day 63 following the initial vaccine or placebo injection. The donor's status was that of an adult aged 18-55 years in Boston. Generated by immunoSEQ multiplex PCR, the TCRdb table keeps only in-frame clones and is missing some. The data show about 680,000 clones, with roughly nine tenths seen just once and 1.5% held by the top ten. Trimming at V came to 2 bases and at J to 4 bases, leaving 3 bases not matched to a gene. This CDR3 is 17 amino acids long. Germline V gene data show CDR1 as KGHDR and CDR2 as SFDVKD. Concerning this clone itself: Its cognate antigen is unknown.

The chain carries TRBV24-1 and TRBJ2-3; 15 nucleotides line up with TRBD2. The material sequenced was peripheral blood, taken in a trial of Ad26.COV2.S vaccine versus placebo. The TCR originated in a person aged 18-60 years who received the Ad26.COV2.S COVID-19 vaccine or a placebo. The CDR3 region is CATSDSGLAGGSDTQYF. The CDR3 nucleotides are TGTGCCACCAGTGATTCGGGACTAGCGGGAGGTTCAGATACGCAGTATTTT.